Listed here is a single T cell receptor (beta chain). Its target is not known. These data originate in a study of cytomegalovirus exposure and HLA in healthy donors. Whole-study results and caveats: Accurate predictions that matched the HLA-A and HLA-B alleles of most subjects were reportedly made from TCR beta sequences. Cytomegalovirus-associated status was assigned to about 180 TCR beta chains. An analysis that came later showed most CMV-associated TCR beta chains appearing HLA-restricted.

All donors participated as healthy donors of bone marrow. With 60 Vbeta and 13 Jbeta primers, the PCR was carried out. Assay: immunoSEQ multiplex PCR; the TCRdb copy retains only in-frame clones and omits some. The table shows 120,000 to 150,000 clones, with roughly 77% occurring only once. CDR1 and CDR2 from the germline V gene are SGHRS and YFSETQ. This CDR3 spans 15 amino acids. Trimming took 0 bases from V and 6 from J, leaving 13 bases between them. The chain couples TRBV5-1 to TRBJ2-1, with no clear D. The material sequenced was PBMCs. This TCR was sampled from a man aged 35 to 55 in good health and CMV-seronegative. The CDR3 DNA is TGCGCCAGCAGCTTGGAGTCGGTACCGGGCAATGAGCAGTTCTTC. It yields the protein CASSLESVPGNEQFF.